This T cell receptor (beta chain) is drawn from a study of blood T cell repertoires in COVID-19. As for the study in general: From T cells, B-cell-depleted T cells, or PBMCs came the material, which was cDNA or gDNA.

This clone was counted a single time. Trimming stripped 2 bases from V and 7 bases from J, with 8 bases between. Looked up from germline, CDR1 is KGHDR and CDR2 is SFDVKD. The CDR3 extends over 14 amino acids. Per the authors' pipeline: The authors estimated nucleated cell counts from reference gene primer amplification. Assay: immunoSEQ multiplex PCR; the TCRdb copy retains only in-frame clones and omits some. From that table come the V and J calls and clone size; the DNA was used to work out D and trimming. Among 150,000 or so clones, over 75% were seen once, and the ten largest hold about 5.3%. The receptor comes from a woman in her 40s with acute COVID-19. Sequenced: PBMCs or T cells enriched from blood (not recorded which). This sequence joins TRBV24-1 and TRBJ1-6, with a possible D match to TRBD1 (6 bases). Here the CDR3 reads CATSDSRGNSPLHF. CDR3 DNA: TGTGCCACCAGTGATTCTAGGGGGAATTCACCCCTCCACTTT.